This TCR beta chain is from a study of response to subunit inactivated influenza vaccine. Study-level findings and limits: The authors suggested that few new T cells are recruited per seasonal influenza vaccination.

TCRdb re-called the RT-PCR reads with MiXCR, one entry per CDR3 protein. The table includes 650,000 to 800,000 distinct CDR3 sequences, roughly 18% detected once. Worth noting for this clonotype: Its antigen is unknown.

Trimming cost V 8 bases and J 0 bases, with 3 bases left between them. The CDR3 spans 12 residues. The germline CDR1 and CDR2 sequences are SGHRS and YFSETQ. Sequencing used PBMCs from blood, obtained 5 to 6 days after vaccination. This receptor was identified in a man between 50 and 59 years old who received an inactivated influenza vaccine. The J gene is TRBJ2-6, the V gene TRBV5-1; no clear D gene. The CDR3 spells CASNSGANVLTF. DNA of the CDR3: TGCGCCAGTAACTCTGGGGCCAACGTCCTGACTTTC.